This entry lists 28 T cell receptor beta chains sequenced from one sample in a study of blood T cell repertoires in COVID-19. Some clones are missing from TCRdb's copy, which holds only in-frame ones; the method was immunoSEQ multiplex PCR. The sample shows about 100,000 clones, roughly 90% of them seen only once. The specimen sequenced was peripheral blood. These receptors all stem from a human donor with active COVID-19. The donor label of this sample is uncertain.

The chain carries TRBV19 and TRBJ2-7; tentatively, D is TRBD2 (5 bases). The CDR3 has 14 amino acids. Germline V gene data show CDR1 as LNHDA and CDR2 as SQIVND (reference sequence). V lost 4 bases to trimming and J lost 3 bases, with 13 bases between them. CDR3 in DNA: TGTGCCAGTAGTACTAGCCACCACATCTACGAGCAGTACTTC. This gives the protein CASSTSHHIYEQYF.

This chain links TRBV7-2 with TRBJ1-2, with D hard to call. Germline V lookup: CDR1 SGHTA, CDR2 FQGNSA. This CDR3 is 12 amino acids long. Trimming pared 5 bases from V and 12 bases from J, leaving 16 bases between. CDR3 sequence: CASSQRGFRNTF. The CDR3 DNA follows: TGTGCCAGCAGCCAGCGGGGTTTTCGTAACACCTTC.

This chain uses TRBV6-1 with TRBJ1-3; TRBD1 agrees at 10 bases. CDR1 is MNHNS and CDR2 is SASEGT in the germline V gene. This CDR3 is built from 17 residues. V dropped 4 bases and J dropped 3; count of bases not matched to a gene: 9. CDR3 residues: CASSVYDRGRGGNTIYF. Written as DNA, the CDR3 is TGTGCCAGCAGTGTGTATGACAGGGGGCGAGGTGGAAACACCATATATTTT.

This sequence joins TRBV7-9 and TRBJ2-2, with D unclear. Germline V gene sequence: CDR1 SEHNR, CDR2 FQNEAQ (reference sequence). V was shortened by 4 bases and J by 6 bases, with 9 bases between the two germline ends. The CDR3 runs to 13 residues. The CDR3 reads CASSSNEAGELFF. DNA of the CDR3: TGTGCCAGCAGCTCTAACGAGGCCGGGGAGCTGTTTTTT.

The CDR3 loop reads CASSPQGVGEQYF. CDR3 DNA sequence: TGTGCCAGCAGCCCCCAAGGGGTAGGTGAGCAGTACTTC. V and J are TRBV7-2 and TRBJ2-7; tentatively, D is TRBD1 (5 bases). Trimming pared 5 bases from V and 7 bases from J, leaving 15 bases between. Germline V lookup: CDR1 SGHTA, CDR2 FQGNSA. The CDR3 runs 13 residues. The full variable domain, with the rest looked up from reference TRBV7-2 and TRBJ2-7, is GAGVSQSPSNKVTEKGKDVELRCDPISGHTALYWYRQSLGQGLEFLIYFQGNSAPDKSGLPSDRFSAERTGGSVSTLTIQRTQQEDSAVYLCASSPQGVGEQYFGPGTRLTVT.

The V gene is TRBV25-1, the J gene TRBJ2-1; TRBD1 matches at 8 bases. CDR1 and CDR2 (germline): MGHDK, SYGVNS. J was trimmed by 9 bases and V by 6 bases; bases with no gene match: 7. The CDR3 totals 13 residues. In nucleotides, the CDR3 is TGTGCCAGCAGCGGGCAGGGGGCAGGTGAGCAGTTCTTC. Translated: CASSGQGAGEQFF.

The rearrangement links TRBV7-2 to TRBJ2-1; D gene ambiguous. V dropped 6 bases and J dropped 10 bases, with 19 bases sitting between them. The CDR3 totals 14 residues. CDR1 and CDR2 (germline): SGHTA, FQGNSA. CDR3 residues: CASSRYTEAWEQFF. CDR3 DNA sequence: TGTGCCAGCAGTCGTTACACGGAAGCGTGGGAGCAGTTCTTC.

V usage is TRBV11-2 and J usage is TRBJ1-1, with D possibly TRBD1 on 6 matching bases. The length of the CDR3 is 15 residues. V shed 3 bases and J shed 0 bases, with 11 bases lying between them. CDR1 SGHAT and CDR2 FQNNGV come from the germline V gene. The DNA for the CDR3 is TGTGCCAGCAGCTTGGATTACAGGGTGAACACTGAAGCTTTCTTT. It translates to CASSLDYRVNTEAFF.

This clone was observed once. The chain joins TRBV6-1 to TRBJ2-3, with 12 bases identical to TRBD2. Germline CDR1 MNHNS, CDR2 SASEGT. CDR3 length equals 19 residues. The trim removed 4 bases at V and 0 bases at J, leaving 11 bases unmatched. CDR3 residues: CASSALAGGARLSTDTQYF. The DNA of the CDR3 is TGTGCCAGCAGTGCGCTAGCGGGGGGGGCCCGACTGAGCACAGATACGCAGTATTTT.

The chain recombines TRBV7-2 with TRBJ2-3; 10 bases agree with TRBD2. From germline, CDR1 is SGHTA and CDR2 FQGNSA. There are 16 residues in the CDR3. Trimming cost V 3 bases and J 1 base; bases outside gene matches: 4. The CDR3 reads CASSLRLAGGTDTQYF. As DNA, the CDR3 is TGTGCCAGCAGCTTGAGGCTAGCGGGGGGCACAGATACGCAGTATTTT.

The gene calls are TRBV5-5 and TRBJ1-4; maybe TRBD1 (6 bases). Trimming stripped 0 bases from V and 2 bases from J, with 14 bases between. This CDR3 contains 17 residues. Germline values: CDR1 SGHKS, CDR2 YYEKEE (reference sequence). The CDR3, as DNA: TGTGCCAGCAGCTTGGCGACAGGCCGGTGGACTAATGAAAAACTGTTTTTT. Protein product: CASSLATGRWTNEKLFF.

The V and J genes are TRBV28 and TRBJ1-2, with D maybe TRBD1 (5 bases). V was shortened by 2 bases and J by 4 bases, with 8 bases between the two germline ends. Germline CDR1 MDHEN, CDR2 SYDVKM. The CDR3 is 13 residues long. For the CDR3, the DNA is TGTGCCAGCAGTTTAGGCAGGGCCTATGGCTACACCTTC. It specifies CASSLGRAYGYTF.

The V gene is TRBV4-2, the J gene TRBJ2-7, with TRBD1 matching over 7 bases. Losses at the gene ends were 4 bases for V and 0 bases for J; bases not matched to a gene: 15. Germline V gene lookup returns CDR1 LGHNA and CDR2 YNFKEQ. This CDR3 comprises 18 residues. The CDR3 nucleotides read TGTGCCAGCAGCCTTTTTTTTTGGGGCAGGGGGAACTCCTACGAGCAGTACTTC. This gives the protein CASSLFFWGRGNSYEQYF.

This chain uses TRBV7-3 with TRBJ2-7, with D maybe TRBD2 (5 bases). Trimming left V 3 bases short and J 4 bases short, with 16 bases between. Per the germline V gene, CDR1 is SGHTA and CDR2 is FQGTGA. CDR3 size: 15 residues. CDR3 protein: CASSLGPPGLYEQYF. In DNA, the CDR3 is TGTGCCAGCAGCTTGGGTCCCCCGGGGTTATACGAGCAGTACTTC.

CDR3 DNA sequence: TGTGCCAGTAGCCCTGGAGGTGCGCTCACCCCTGACAATCAGCCCCAGCATTTT. Amino acids: CASSPGGALTPDNQPQHF. The chain uses TRBV19 and TRBJ1-5, with unresolved D. This CDR3 comprises 18 residues. Trimming removed 6 bases from V and 3 bases from J, with 24 bases in between. Germline V gene lookup returns CDR1 LNHDA and CDR2 SQIVND (reference sequence).

The chain joins TRBV28 to TRBJ1-2; D is possibly TRBD1 (5 bases). This CDR3 is built from 12 residues. The germline V and J ends were trimmed by 10 bases and 8 bases, with 17 bases remaining between them. Germline V gene data show CDR1 as MDHEN and CDR2 as SYDVKM. CDR3 nucleotide sequence: TGTGCCACCTGGGGGGATACTATGGGCTACACCTTC. Translation: CATWGDTMGYTF.

The V call is TRBV5-1, the J call TRBJ1-2; no definite D call. Germline assignment: CDR1 SGHRS and CDR2 YFSETQ. The CDR3 totals 15 residues. With 0 bases removed from V and 8 bases from J, the gap between germline ends came to 17 bases. The CDR3 loop reads CASSLVAERQEGYTF. The DNA for the CDR3 is TGCGCCAGCAGCTTGGTGGCTGAGCGGCAGGAGGGCTACACCTTC.

The chain employs TRBV18 and TRBJ2-2; 8 bases fit TRBD1. The V and J ends lost 4 bases and 8 bases, in that order; junction bases with no gene match: 12. Germline V gives CDR1 KGHSH, CDR2 LQKENI. The CDR3 runs to 16 residues. CDR3 sequence: CASSQQGQVSSGELFF. The CDR3 nucleotides are TGTGCCAGCTCACAGCAGGGACAGGTTTCATCGGGGGAGCTGTTTTTT.

The chain couples TRBV15 to TRBJ2-1; D gene uncertain. V was trimmed by 8 bases and J by 9 bases, leaving 8 bases between them. The CDR3 spans 10 residues. The V gene's germline CDR1 is LNHNV and CDR2 YYDKDF (reference sequence). DNA of the CDR3: TGTGCCACCCGAGGTATTGAGCAGTTCTTC. Its translation: CATRGIEQFF.

J is TRBJ2-5 and V is TRBV7-2, with D possibly TRBD2 on 6 matching bases. V was pared by 5 bases and J by 5 bases, with 12 bases between. The CDR3 consists of 13 residues. CDR1 is SGHTA, CDR2 FQGNSA, per germline. The CDR3 DNA follows: TGTGCCAGCAGCGGAGGGCCGGTGGAGACCCAGTACTTC. Translating it yields CASSGGPVETQYF.

The chain employs TRBV27 and TRBJ1-2; 9 bases fit TRBD1. J was trimmed by 8 bases and V by 6 bases; bases with no gene match: 7. CDR1 MNHEY and CDR2 SMNVEV come from the germline V gene (reference sequence). The CDR3 is made up of 13 amino acids. This chain's CDR3 is CASRVTGGEGYTF. In DNA, the CDR3 is TGTGCCAGCAGGGTGACAGGGGGAGAAGGCTACACCTTC.

The chain carries TRBV7-6 and TRBJ2-3; D is ambiguous. V was shortened by 4 bases and J by 4 bases, with 15 bases between the two germline ends. The germline CDR1 and CDR2 sequences are SGHVS and FNYEAQ. This CDR3 region has 15 residues. CDR3 in DNA: TGTGCCAGCAGCTCACTCCGGGTTTTCGCAGATACGCAGTATTTT. Its translation: CASSSLRVFADTQYF.

The gene calls are TRBV2 and TRBJ2-1, with no clear D. This CDR3 region has 11 residues. V lost 6 bases and J lost 4, with 4 bases in between. The V gene's germline CDR1 is SNHLY and CDR2 FYNNEI. CDR3 coding DNA: TGTGCCAGCAGCGTTTACAATGAGCAGTTCTTC. The encoded protein is CASSVYNEQFF. Full variable domain (rest looked up from reference TRBV2 and TRBJ2-1): EPEVTQTPSHQVTQMGQEVILRCVPISNHLYFYWYRQILGQKVEFLVSFYNNEISEKSEIFDDQFSVERPDGSNFTLKIRSTKLEDSAMYFCASSVYNEQFFGPGTRLTVL.

The V call is TRBV5-6, the J call TRBJ1-3; D might be TRBD1 (5 bases). Germline CDR1 SGHDT, CDR2 YYEEEE. Trimming took 0 bases from V and 3 from J, leaving 7 bases between them. The CDR3 is 14 amino acids. CDR3 protein: CASSLGRVGNTIYF. CDR3 DNA sequence: TGTGCCAGCAGCTTGGGCAGGGTTGGAAACACCATATATTTT.

The chain couples TRBV5-4 to TRBJ2-1, with 7 nucleotides matching TRBD1. V lost 6 bases and J lost 4; bases outside the gene matches: 10. Germline loops: CDR1 SGHNT, CDR2 YYREEE (reference sequence). This CDR3 comprises 15 residues. CDR3 DNA sequence: TGTGCCAGCACCCACCCGGGACAGAATTACAATGAGCAGTTCTTC. Translated: CASTHPGQNYNEQFF.

The chain recombines TRBV18 with TRBJ2-3; 7 positions agree with TRBD2. Germline V gives CDR1 KGHSH, CDR2 LQKENI. The V gene end was trimmed by 4 bases and the J gene end by 0 bases; junction bases not matched to a gene: 4. CDR3 length: 15 amino acids. The DNA for the CDR3 is TGTGCCAGCTCACTACAGCGGGGTAGCACAGATACGCAGTATTTT. Translation gives CASSLQRGSTDTQYF.

The chain couples TRBV28 to TRBJ1-1; 10 bases fit TRBD1. CDR3 length: 14 amino acids. Germline-derived CDR1 and CDR2 are MDHEN and SYDVKM. V trimming: 3 bases; J trimming: 8 bases; junction bases outside the gene matches: 6. The CDR3 nucleotides read TGTGCCAGCAGTTTGTCGACAGGGGGCGCCGAAGCTTTCTTT. Its protein is CASSLSTGGAEAFF. Looking up the rest from reference TRBV28 and TRBJ1-1 gives the full variable domain: DVKVTQSSRYLVKRTGEKVFLECVQDMDHENMFWYRQDPGLGLRLIYFSYDVKMKEKGDIPEGYSVSREKKERFSLILESASTNQTSMYLCASSLSTGGAEAFFGQGTRLTVV.

This clone has a handful of counts. The gene calls are TRBV18 and TRBJ1-5; 7 bases are a match to TRBD1. V shed 3 bases and J 5 bases; nucleotides not matched to a gene: 1. CDR1 is KGHSH and CDR2 is LQKENI in the germline V gene. The CDR3 has 13 residues. CDR3 coding DNA: TGTGCCAGCTCACCTGACAGGGATCAGCCCCAGCATTTT. This encodes CASSPDRDQPQHF.